This passage covers 6 T cell receptor beta chains from one sample sequenced in a study of shared clonotypes between healthy human individuals. The data were produced by immunoSEQ multiplex PCR, yet TCRdb's version contains in-frame clones alone and is incomplete. The sample includes around 690,000 clones, roughly 87% of them seen just once. The sequenced sample consisted of memory CD8+ T cells from PBMCs. Subset: CD45RO+ cells pooled with CCR7-negative TemRA cells. The receptors come from a man aged 18 to 29 in good health. Some clones in this sample may be carry-over from other donors' samples.

This chain joins TRBV9 and TRBJ2-3, with TRBD2 matching 7 bases. Germline CDR1 is SGDLS and CDR2 is YYNGEE. This CDR3 region has 17 residues. Trimming at V came to 1 base and at J to 0 bases, leaving 8 bases not matched to a gene. CDR3 nucleotide sequence: TGTGCCAGCAGCGTATCGGCCTCTAGCGGAAGCACAGATACGCAGTATTTT. Translated, it gives CASSVSASSGSTDTQYF.

As for this clone: This specimen includes other DNA sequences encoding the same CDR3. The chain links TRBV7-9 to TRBJ2-1, with D maybe TRBD2 (6 bases). Germline lookup yields CDR1 SEHNR and CDR2 FQNEAQ (reference sequence). V lost 6 bases to trimming and J lost 3 bases, with 12 bases between them. The CDR3 loop spans 14 amino acids. CDR3 nucleotide sequence: TGTGCCAGCAGTCCCGGGACTTTCTACAATGAGCAGTTCTTC. Translation: CASSPGTFYNEQFF.

V is TRBV2 and J is TRBJ2-3; 10 positions agree with TRBD1. CDR1 and CDR2 (germline): SNHLY, FYNNEI. The ends lost 5 bases at V and 4 bases at J; junction bases unmatched: 3. This CDR3 region has 14 residues. CDR3 nucleotide sequence: TGTGCCAGCAGTTGGACAGGGGGGGCAGATACGCAGTATTTT. Amino acids: CASSWTGGADTQYF. The entire variable domain, with the rest obtained from reference TRBV2 and TRBJ2-3, is as follows: EPEVTQTPSHQVTQMGQEVILRCVPISNHLYFYWYRQILGQKVEFLVSFYNNEISEKSEIFDDQFSVERPDGSNFTLKIRSTKLEDSAMYFCASSWTGGADTQYFGPGTRLTVL.

This chain connects TRBV2 to TRBJ2-1; D possibly corresponds to TRBD1 (6 bases). The V end lost 6 bases, the J end lost 0 bases, and 12 bases lay between the germline ends. Germline loops: CDR1 SNHLY, CDR2 FYNNEI. The CDR3 sequence is 15 residues long. This chain's CDR3 is CASRATGSSYNEQFF. The CDR3 DNA sequence: TGTGCCAGCAGAGCTACAGGGAGCTCCTACAATGAGCAGTTCTTC.

The chain links TRBV28 to TRBJ1-2, with TRBD1 identical over 9 bases. This CDR3 region has 17 residues. V trimming: 3 bases; J trimming: 6 bases; junction bases outside the gene matches: 14. Germline lookup yields CDR1 MDHEN and CDR2 SYDVKM. The CDR3 spells CASSFPRDRVDTNGYTF. DNA of the CDR3: TGTGCCAGCAGTTTCCCCCGGGACAGGGTCGATACGAATGGCTACACCTTC.

This rearrangement joins TRBV7-9 to TRBJ1-2; D not certain. The ends were cut back, 5 bases at V and 4 bases at J, with 8 bases in the middle. The CDR3 covers 12 residues. Per the germline V gene, CDR1 is SEHNR and CDR2 is FQNEAQ (reference sequence). The CDR3 region is CASSRPSYGYTF. Here the CDR3 DNA reads TGTGCCAGCAGCCGTCCCTCCTATGGCTACACCTTC. Based on the CDR3 plus reference TRBV7-9 and TRBJ1-2, the full variable domain is DTGVSQNPRHKITKRGQNVTFRCDPISEHNRLYWYRQTLGQGPEFLTYFQNEAQLEKSRLLSDRFSAERPKGSFSTLEIQRTEQGDSAMYLCASSRPSYGYTFGSGTRLTVV.